The rows below give T cell receptor beta chains drawn from one sample of a study. TCRdb fed the 5' RACE reads into MiXCR, producing one record per CDR3 protein. The sample holds roughly 45,000 distinct CDR3 sequences, 30% seen once. Specimen: tumor-infiltrating memory CD4+ T cells sorted from the breast tumor. Receptors originate from a female donor with breast cancer. Each CDR3 is given with its conserved first and last residue. The D gene is left open where the match is weak. Clone sizes are given selectively: once, few, many, or a class where the clone is expanded.

D gene | J gene | clone size | V gene | CDR3 protein | CDR3 DNA
NA | TRBJ1-1 | NA | TRBV6-1 | CASRAMTANTEAFF | TGTGCCAGCAGAGCCATGACGGCGAACACTGAAGCTTTCTTT
NA | TRBJ1-1 | NA | TRBV5-1 | CASSPTTGNTEAFF | TGCGCCAGCAGCCCGACCACAGGGAACACTGAAGCTTTCTTT
TRBD1 | TRBJ2-2 | few | TRBV6-6 | CASRLGQANTGELFF | TGTGCCAGCAGATTGGGACAGGCAAACACCGGGGAGCTGTTTTTT
NA | TRBJ2-4 | NA | TRBV20-1 | CSAMTPNGNIQYF | TGCAGTGCTATGACACCCAATGGAAACATTCAGTACTTC
NA | TRBJ2-6 | NA | TRBV7-9 | CASSLGLRTDFSGANVLTF | TGTGCCAGCAGCTTAGGATTAAGGACGGACTTCTCTGGGGCCAACGTCCTGACTTTC
NA | TRBJ1-5 | NA | TRBV19 | CASGLDSNQPQHF | TGTGCCAGTGGACTGGATAGCAATCAGCCCCAGCATTTT
NA | TRBJ2-2 | few | TRBV12-3/TRBV12-4 | CASRTPWDKRGGELFF | TGTGCCAGCAGGACCCCCTGGGACAAAAGAGGGGGGGAGCTGTTTTTT
NA | TRBJ2-6 | NA | TRBV10-3 | CAISGVGGPTSGANVLTF | TGTGCCATCAGTGGGGTAGGCGGGCCCACCTCTGGGGCCAACGTCCTGACTTTC
TRBD2 | TRBJ2-7 | few | TRBV7-9 | CASSSTSGRLSYEQYF | TGTGCCAGCAGCTCAACTAGCGGGAGGCTTTCCTACGAGCAGTACTTC
NA | TRBJ1-1 | once | TRBV20-1 | CSAQLMGEAFF | TGCAGTGCTCAACTAATGGGGGAAGCTTTCTTT
NA | TRBJ1-5 | NA | TRBV6-5 | CASSPAGRGNQPQHF | TGTGCCAGCAGTCCCGCTGGCAGGGGCAACCAGCCCCAGCATTTT
NA | TRBJ2-7 | few | TRBV27 | CASRDSADYEQYF | TGTGCCAGCAGGGACAGCGCAGACTACGAGCAGTACTTC
TRBD1 | TRBJ2-2 | few | TRBV20-1 | CSARPQGDTGELFF | TGCAGTGCTCGACCACAGGGGGACACCGGGGAGCTGTTTTTT
NA | TRBJ2-7 | few | TRBV7-2 | CASSPDWATGEQYF | TGTGCCAGCAGCCCCGATTGGGCAACGGGGGAGCAGTACTTC
TRBD2 | TRBJ2-5 | few | TRBV4-1 | CASSQEGTSGETQYF | TGCGCCAGCAGCCAAGAGGGGACTAGTGGAGAGACCCAGTACTTC
NA | TRBJ2-7 | NA | TRBV20-1 | CSTGPRSYEQYF | TGCAGTACGGGCCCGAGGTCCTACGAGCAGTACTTC
TRBD1 | TRBJ2-5 | NA | TRBV20-1 | CSARSQDRGETQYF | TGCAGTGCTAGAAGCCAGGACAGGGGCGAGACCCAGTACTTC
TRBD1 | TRBJ1-4 | few | TRBV24-1 | CATSAPGQGDEKLFF | TGTGCCACCAGTGCCCCGGGACAGGGAGATGAAAAACTGTTTTTT
NA | TRBJ2-2 | NA | TRBV11-2 | CASSLDHRDPGELFF | TGTGCCAGCAGCTTAGATCACAGGGACCCCGGGGAGCTGTTTTTT
TRBD1 | TRBJ1-2 | NA | TRBV7-9 | CASSLGQGAEGYAF | TGTGCCAGCAGCCTCGGACAGGGGGCAGAAGGCTACGCCTTC
NA | TRBJ2-7 | few | TRBV7-7 | CASSPGAQGYEQYF | TGTGCCAGCAGTCCCGGGGCTCAGGGCTACGAGCAGTACTTC
NA | TRBJ2-1 | NA | TRBV20-1 | CSARDPGLIKREQFF | TGCAGTGCTAGAGACCCGGGACTTATCAAGCGTGAGCAGTTCTTC
TRBD2 | TRBJ2-5 | NA | TRBV7-2 | CASSPTSVQETQYF | TGTGCCAGCAGCCCGACTAGCGTCCAAGAGACCCAGTACTTC
TRBD2 | TRBJ2-5 | few | TRBV5-1 | CASSLILGTNQETQYF | TGCGCCAGCAGCTTGATCTTAGGGACTAACCAAGAGACCCAGTACTTC
TRBD2 | TRBJ2-1 | NA | TRBV29-1 | CSVQTSYPPNEQFF | TGCAGCGTTCAGACTAGCTACCCCCCCAATGAGCAGTTCTTC
NA | TRBJ1-5 | few | TRBV6-5 | CASSYSRAAHYSNQPQHF | TGTGCCAGCAGTTACTCTCGGGCAGCGCATTATAGCAATCAGCCCCAGCATTTT
NA | TRBJ2-7 | NA | TRBV6-5 | CTSSLGTNKYEQYF | TGTACCAGCAGTTTGGGGACAAATAAATACGAGCAGTACTTC
NA | TRBJ1-2 | few | TRBV28 | CASSFTGYYGYTF | TGTGCCAGCAGTTTTACAGGGTACTATGGCTACACCTTC
NA | TRBJ2-3 | NA | TRBV3-1 | CASTETGTGTDTQYF | TGTGCCAGCACCGAGACAGGGACTGGCACAGATACGCAGTATTTT
TRBD1 | TRBJ2-3 | NA | TRBV20-1 | CSARVLSGTGLVTDTQYF | TGCAGTGCTAGAGTACTCTCAGGGACAGGGCTCGTTACAGATACGCAGTATTTT
NA | TRBJ2-5 | few | TRBV7-6 | CASSLAVNPQETQYF | TGTGCCAGCAGCTTAGCCGTAAACCCCCAAGAGACCCAGTACTTC
NA | TRBJ2-7 | many | TRBV6-5 | CASSNLKTVPYEQYF | TGTGCCAGCAGTAATCTTAAGACAGTGCCCTACGAGCAGTACTTC
NA | TRBJ2-4 | few | TRBV9 | CASSVEQGGNIQYF | TGTGCCAGCAGCGTAGAACAGGGAGGGAACATTCAGTACTTC
NA | TRBJ1-6 | NA | TRBV5-1 | CASSPTAGGGYNSPLHF | TGCGCCAGCAGCCCTACGGCCGGGGGAGGATATAATTCACCCCTCCACTTT
NA | TRBJ1-1 | NA | TRBV10-2 | CTSRTGPSNTEAFF | TGCACCAGCAGGACGGGACCGTCGAACACTGAAGCTTTCTTT
NA | TRBJ1-2 | NA | TRBV5-4 | CASTGRNQGGYTF | TGTGCCAGCACGGGGCGAAACCAAGGCGGCTACACCTTC
NA | TRBJ2-1 | NA | TRBV6-5 | CASSYSIPNEQFF | TGTGCCAGCAGTTACTCTATCCCCAATGAGCAGTTCTTC
NA | TRBJ1-6 | NA | TRBV7-2 | CASSLQGGSPLHF | TGTGCCAGCAGCCTACAGGGTGGATCACCCCTCCACTTT
NA | TRBJ1-1 | NA | TRBV20-1 | CSALYTEAFF | TGCAGTGCCCTCTACACTGAAGCTTTCTTT
NA | TRBJ2-7 | few | TRBV6-1 | CASSEAVFEGPAYEQYF | TGTGCCAGCAGTGAAGCGGTTTTTGAAGGGCCTGCCTACGAGCAGTACTTC
TRBD1 | TRBJ2-1 | few | TRBV12-3/TRBV12-4 | CASSLGQGSYNEQFF | TGTGCCAGCAGTTTAGGACAGGGCTCCTACAATGAGCAGTTCTTC
NA | TRBJ2-1 | NA | TRBV5-1 | CASRGDSEDNEQFF | TGCGCCAGCAGGGGGGACTCAGAAGACAATGAGCAGTTCTTC
NA | TRBJ2-4 | few | TRBV2 | CASSQDHYIQYF | TGTGCCAGCAGTCAGGACCATTACATTCAGTACTTC
NA | TRBJ2-2 | NA | TRBV6-2/TRBV6-3 | CASSFLVGELFF | TGTGCCAGCAGTTTCCTAGTCGGGGAGCTGTTTTTT
TRBD1 | TRBJ1-5 | NA | TRBV5-1 | CASSLEPGQGAPGNQPQHF | TGCGCCAGCAGCTTGGAGCCGGGACAGGGGGCGCCTGGCAATCAGCCCCAGCATTTT
NA | TRBJ2-3 | NA | TRBV5-1 | CASSFFGGTADTQYF | TGCGCCAGCAGCTTTTTCGGAGGGACGGCAGATACGCAGTATTTT
NA | TRBJ2-7 | NA | TRBV20-1 | CSARVRRTSGEQYF | TGCAGTGCTAGAGTTCGGAGGACCTCTGGCGAGCAGTACTTC
NA | TRBJ2-4 | few | TRBV10-3 | CAISLTLGKNIQYF | TGTGCCATCAGTTTGACATTGGGCAAAAACATTCAGTACTTC
NA | TRBJ2-3 | NA | TRBV4-1 | CASSQVDLLVFGDTQYF | TGCGCCAGCAGCCAAGTGGATCTACTAGTATTCGGAGATACGCAGTATTTT
TRBD2 | TRBJ2-2 | many | TRBV12-3/TRBV12-4 | CASSLLAGAVGELFF | TGTGCCAGCAGTTTACTAGCGGGAGCAGTCGGGGAGCTGTTTTTT
NA | TRBJ2-2 | many | TRBV5-1 | CASSLAQTGELFF | TGCGCCAGCAGCTTGGCCCAGACCGGGGAGCTGTTTTTT
NA | TRBJ2-3 | NA | TRBV6-1 | CASSPQGGTDTQYF | TGTGCCAGCAGTCCCCAGGGGGGGACAGATACGCAGTATTTT
NA | TRBJ2-7 | NA | TRBV6-1 | CASTRTADGWEQYF | TGTGCCAGCACACGTACGGCAGACGGTTGGGAGCAGTACTTC
NA | TRBJ2-2 | NA | TRBV28 | CASIRANTGELFF | TGTGCCAGCATTAGGGCGAACACCGGGGAGCTGTTTTTT